The source of this T cell receptor (beta chain) is a study of identical twins. This clonotype showed up just a few times. Unique molecular identifiers were present on the cDNA, and a universal primer site came from template switching. TCRdb re-derived calls from the 5' RACE reads in MiXCR, one entry per CDR3 protein. Of 1.5 million to 2 million distinct CDR3 sequences listed, 32% are singletons. Trimming took 6 bases from V and 1 from J, leaving 16 bases between them. The CDR3 consists of 14 residues. CDR1 is DFQATT, CDR2 SNEGSKA, per germline (reference sequence). The sequenced material came from cord blood. The chain carries TRBV20-1 and TRBJ2-7, with D possibly matching TRBD2 (6 bases). The TCR originated in a newborn girl in good health. In nucleotides, the CDR3 is TGCAGTGCCAAGAGAGGGACTTCTTCCTACGAGCAGTACTTC. This encodes CSAKRGTSSYEQYF.